These 9 T cell receptor beta chains were all obtained from the same sample, sequenced in a study of blood T cells in healthy people across ages. A second PCR of about 6 to 11 cycles used a sample-barcoded 5' primer and a J-beta primer mix. Using its own MiXCR run on the 5' RACE reads, TCRdb lists one record per CDR3 protein. The sample has about 1.4 million distinct CDR3 sequences; 45% to 70% are singletons. The material sequenced was blood. Receptors were obtained from a man younger than 35 in good health.

This clonotype has only a few counts. This chain joins TRBV21-1 and TRBJ2-1; the table's D call, TRBD1, has no DNA check behind it. TRBV21-1 is a pseudogene. The CDR3 length is 18 residues. CDR3 DNA sequence: TGTGCCAGCAGCAAAGCTCGATCGGTGGGGGGGAGTCATCATGAGCAGTTCTTC. Its translation is CASSKARSVGGSHHEQFF.

This clonotype was seen just once. The chain uses TRBV7-2 and TRBJ1-4; D gene unclear. Germline assignment: CDR1 SGHTA and CDR2 FQGNSA. The V end was cut by 3 bases, the J end by 0 bases, with 8 bases between. The CDR3 totals 15 residues. The CDR3 DNA reads TGTGCCAGCAGCTTCACACCCGCAACTAATGAAAAACTGTTTTTT. Translating it yields CASSFTPATNEKLFF.

The chain has TRBV20-1 and TRBJ2-5; 11 bases fit TRBD2. The CDR3 spans 15 residues. In germline, CDR1 is DFQATT, CDR2 SNEGSKA (reference sequence). V lost 4 bases, J lost 2 bases, and 6 bases stayed unmatched. In DNA, the CDR3 is TGCAGTGCTATGCAACTAGCGGGGGTACAAGAGACCCAGTACTTC. Its translation is CSAMQLAGVQETQYF.

As for this clonotype: At one boundary the junction diverges from the germline segment, which might be a read error. The chain uses TRBV20-1 and TRBJ2-7, with TRBD2 matching over 8 bases. Germline V gene data show CDR1 as DFQATT and CDR2 as SNEGSKA (reference sequence). The CDR3 length is 14 residues. The CDR3 region is CSTRSGTSVYEQYF. The CDR3 bases are TGCAGTACTAGATCCGGGACTAGTGTCTACGAGCAGTACTTC.

J is TRBJ2-7 and V is TRBV20-1; TRBD1 matches 9 bases. Germline V gene data show CDR1 as DFQATT and CDR2 as SNEGSKA (reference sequence). This CDR3 region has 14 residues. V trimming: 4 bases; J trimming: 10 bases; junction bases outside the gene matches: 14. The CDR3 DNA reads as TGCAGTGCTAAAACTACAGGGGGCCAGGTTGGACAGTACTTC. It encodes CSAKTTGGQVGQYF.

This clonotype was seen more than once but under ten times. J is TRBJ2-5 and V is TRBV20-1; 12 bases are shared with TRBD2. Germline CDR1 reads DFQATT; CDR2 reads SNEGSKA (reference sequence). The CDR3 is made up of 15 amino acids. V shed 5 bases, J shed 3 bases, and the junction held 7 bases outside the gene matches. The CDR3 DNA reads TGCAGTGCTGGTCGACTAGCGGGAGCAGAAGAGACCCAGTACTTC. Translated: CSAGRLAGAEETQYF.

This clonotype occurred once. The chain links TRBV20-1 to TRBJ2-5; D unresolved. V lost 3 bases, J lost 4 bases, and 18 bases lay in between. Germline V gene lookup returns CDR1 DFQATT and CDR2 SNEGSKA (reference sequence). This CDR3 comprises 15 residues. Written as DNA, the CDR3 is TGCAGTGCTAGCGGAGTGCCCCAGCCGGGAGAGACCCAGTACTTC. This encodes CSASGVPQPGETQYF.

V usage is TRBV20-1 and J usage is TRBJ2-4; no reliable D call. CDR3 length equals 9 residues. V was trimmed by 1 base and J by 14 bases, leaving 6 bases between them. Germline V CDR1 and CDR2: DFQATT, SNEGSKA (reference sequence). This chain's CDR3 is CSARVFEYF. The CDR3 coding sequence is TGCAGTGCTAGAGTGTTCGAGTACTTC.

This chain links TRBV7-8 with TRBJ2-3; D is ambiguous. This CDR3 spans 16 amino acids. Trimming stripped 1 base from V and 2 bases from J, with 13 bases between. The germline CDR1 and CDR2 sequences are SGHVS and FQNEAQ. CDR3 in DNA: TGTGCCAGCAGCTTAGACTTCGGGCAAATCACAGATACGCAGTATTTT. Protein sequence: CASSLDFGQITDTQYF.